A single T cell receptor (beta chain) is shown here with its context. Its target is unknown. This CDR3 is 16 amino acids long. Per germline, CDR1 MNHEY and CDR2 SMNVEV (reference sequence). Trimming took 5 bases from V and 2 from J, leaving 16 bases between them. Measured with immunoSEQ multiplex PCR; TCRdb has only the in-frame clones, and not every one. The data contain about 60,000 clones, roughly four fifths of them singletons. The data derive from a study of radiotherapy plus CTLA-4 blockade in lung cancer. Across the study: Objective responses were recorded in around a sixth of patients, with disease control recorded in 25% to 40%.

In chemo-refractory metastatic non-small-cell lung cancer, patients got ipilimumab CTLA-4 blockade together with focal radiation. General observations from the study: Reportedly, early blood T cell clone dynamics best predicted response, with interferon-beta.

This chain joins TRBV27 and TRBJ1-5; D uncertain. The source is a human donor with non-small cell lung cancer who had a partial response to radiotherapy plus ipilimumab. The sample here was peripheral blood, taken from a patient treated with radiotherapy plus ipilimumab. The CDR3 DNA sequence: TGTGCCAGCAGTCCCGTCCCCCTCGGGGGCAATCAGCCCCAGCATTTT. As protein: CASSPVPLGGNQPQHF.